The 9 T cell receptor beta chains listed next were all sequenced from one sample in a study of shared clonotypes between healthy human individuals. Here immunoSEQ multiplex PCR was the method, and the copy in TCRdb shows in-frame clones only, minus some. The table includes about 2 million clones, roughly 94% detected once. Naive CD8 cells were CD45RO-negative, positively selected for CCR7, excluding terminally differentiated effector memory CD45RA+ cells. Input material: naive CD8+ T cells sorted from blood. These receptor sequences come from a man between 18 and 35 years old in good health.

V usage is TRBV4-1 and J usage is TRBJ1-1, with unresolved D. Looked up from germline, CDR1 is MGHRA and CDR2 is YSYEKL. V lost 5 bases and J 4 bases, leaving 17 bases between the germline ends. The CDR3 covers 15 residues. In DNA form, the CDR3 reads TGCGCCAGCAGCGGACCCCAGGAAGGGAGCACTGAAGCTTTCTTT. Its translation: CASSGPQEGSTEAFF.

This clone showed up just once. Different DNA sequences within this sample yield the same CDR3. The rearrangement joins TRBV4-1 to TRBJ1-3; D not certain. CDR1 and CDR2 from the germline V gene are MGHRA and YSYEKL. Trimming removed 0 bases from V and 0 bases from J, with 6 bases in between. The CDR3 loop spans 15 amino acids. CDR3 in DNA: TGCGCCAGCAGCCAAGACTGGGGCTCTGGAAACACCATATATTTT. The encoded protein is CASSQDWGSGNTIYF.

The chain has TRBV29-1 and TRBJ2-1; D might be TRBD1 (8 bases). Germline assignment: CDR1 SQVTM and CDR2 ANQGSEA. The CDR3 covers 18 residues. V shed 0 bases and J shed 2 bases, with 20 bases lying between them. In nucleotides, the CDR3 is TGCAGCGTTGAAGATCGACAGGGGAGGGATTGGGCCTACAATGAGCAGTTCTTC. Protein: CSVEDRQGRDWAYNEQFF.

In this sample, this clone turned up once. The V call is TRBV19, the J call TRBJ1-1; TRBD1 aligns across 7 bases. Trimming took 6 bases from V and 2 from J; bases not matched to a gene: 6. This CDR3 is 14 amino acids long. The germline V gene encodes CDR1 LNHDA and CDR2 SQIVND (reference sequence). The CDR3 protein is CASRGGTANTEAFF. As DNA, the CDR3 is TGTGCCAGTAGGGGAGGGACAGCCAACACTGAAGCTTTCTTT.

The chain employs TRBV5-4 and TRBJ1-2, with D perhaps TRBD1 (5 bases). The V and J ends lost 0 bases and 4 bases respectively, with 16 bases between them. This CDR3 spans 16 amino acids. Germline CDR1 reads SGHNT; CDR2 reads YYREEE (reference sequence). The CDR3 nucleotides read TGTGCCAGCAGCTTGGGGCAGGGCCAGGGCCTCTATGGCTACACCTTC. Its translation is CASSLGQGQGLYGYTF.

The CDR3 nucleotides read TGTGCCAGCAGCGAGGCAAGTCTGGCCTTCTCTGGGGCCAACGTCCTGACTTTC. Its protein is CASSEASLAFSGANVLTF. The V and J genes are TRBV9 and TRBJ2-6; D uncertain. Deletions cut 3 bases from V and 0 bases from J, with 16 bases between. The CDR3 is made up of 18 amino acids. The germline CDR1 and CDR2 sequences are SGDLS and YYNGEE.

V gene TRBV4-1 combines with J gene TRBJ1-2, with TRBD1 matching 10 bases. CDR3 length equals 13 residues. Per germline, CDR1 MGHRA and CDR2 YSYEKL. The V segment lost 4 bases and the J segment 6 bases; nucleotides outside the gene matches: 2. CDR3 in DNA: TGCGCCAGCAGCCCCGGACAGGGGGATGGCTACACCTTC. As protein: CASSPGQGDGYTF.

Regarding this clone: Other DNA sequences of this sample code for an identical CDR3. The rearrangement uses TRBV5-6 and TRBJ2-1; 9 bases map to TRBD1. Germline loops: CDR1 SGHDT, CDR2 YYEEEE. The CDR3 runs 15 residues. After removal of 3 bases from V and 3 bases from J, the junction contained 4 bases not matched to a gene. This CDR3 reads CASSSGTGSYNEQFF. In nucleotides, the CDR3 is TGTGCCAGCAGCTCCGGGACAGGGAGCTACAATGAGCAGTTCTTC.

The chain has TRBV30 and TRBJ2-2; possible D gene TRBD2, 5 bases. The germline CDR1 and CDR2 sequences are GTSNPN and SVGIG (reference sequence). Trimming removed 5 bases from V and 1 base from J, with 14 bases in between. This CDR3 contains 15 residues. The CDR3 spells CAWDYRYLNTGELFF. The CDR3 nucleotides read TGTGCCTGGGACTACCGCTACCTGAACACCGGGGAGCTGTTTTTT.